This is a list of T cell receptor beta chains from one sample in a study of OX40 agonist ivuxolimab in advanced cancers. Only in-frame clones appear in the TCRdb table, and some are missing; sequencing was by immunoSEQ multiplex PCR. The sample consists of about 61,000 clones, 90% to 95% of them appearing once. Sequencing used CD4+ or CD8+ T cells sorted from blood, obtained in a trial of the OX40 agonist ivuxolimab. The receptor set was obtained from an adult with an advanced solid tumor such as melanoma, head and neck, liver or kidney cancer. The CDR3 runs from the conserved cysteine through the conserved F or W. The D gene is left open where the match is weak. Clone size is given for some rows only: seen once, a few or many times, or a class if the clone is expanded.

>TRBJ1-2|-|few|TRBV9
TGTGCCAGCAGCTTACGGACAAGCCGGGATGGCTACACCTTC
CASSLRTSRDGYTF
>TRBJ2-7|-|-|TRBV5-6
TGTGCCAGCAGCTTGGCTGGGACAACTAACCACGAGCAGTACTTC
CASSLAGTTNHEQYF
>TRBJ1-1|-|-|TRBV5-4
TGTGCCAGCACCCTTGATATGGCTGAAGCTTTCTTT
CASTLDMAEAFF
>TRBJ2-1|-|once|TRBV27
TGTGCCAGCAGTTTTCGGGGGAACTCCTACAATGAGCAGTTCTTC
CASSFRGNSYNEQFF
>TRBJ1-2|-|-|TRBV5-1
TGTGCCAGCAGCTCGGGACCGGAATATGGCTACACCTTC
CASSSGPEYGYTF
>TRBJ2-7|TRBD1|-|TRBV29-1
TGCAGCGTTGTAGGGGGCGGCGAGCAGTACTTC
CSVVGGGEQYF
>TRBJ2-7|-|-|TRBV4-1
TGCGCCAGCAGCCAAGATCAGGTAACGGGCTACGAGCAGTACTTC
CASSQDQVTGYEQYF
>TRBJ2-1|-|-|TRBV6-5
TGTGCCAGCAGTTACTGGAGGGACTCCTCCTACAATGAGCAGTTCTTC
CASSYWRDSSYNEQFF
>TRBJ2-3|-|-|TRBV6-1
TGTGCCAGCAGTGAAGACCTCCACACAGATACGCAGTATTTT
CASSEDLHTDTQYF
>TRBJ2-7|TRBD1|-|TRBV28
TGTGCCAGCAGCCAAGTGGGACAGGGAAGCCACGAGCAGTACTTC
CASSQVGQGSHEQYF
>TRBJ2-3|-|once|TRBV7-3
TGTGCCAGCGGGCCTAGCACAGATACGCAGTATTTT
CASGPSTDTQYF
>TRBJ1-6|TRBD1|-|TRBV5-4
TGTGCCAGCAGGGGACAGGGTCATAATTCACCCCTCCACTTT
CASRGQGHNSPLHF
>TRBJ2-7|TRBD1|-|TRBV5-6
TGTGCCAGCAGCTTGTGGACAGGAGGATACGAGCAGTACTTC
CASSLWTGGYEQYF
>TRBJ1-5|-|-|TRBV6-5
TGTGCCAGCAGCCGTTACAGGGTTAGCAATCAGCCCCAGCATTTT
CASSRYRVSNQPQHF
>TRBJ2-2|-|-|TRBV7-3
TGTGCCAGCAGCTCTAACACCGGGGAGCTGTTTTTT
CASSSNTGELFF
>TRBJ1-6|-|-|TRBV9
TGTGCCAGCAGCGACGGAATAGGAGGGCCGCGGTCACCCCTCCACTTT
CASSDGIGGPRSPLHF
>TRBJ1-5|-|-|TRBV30
TGTGCCTGGAGTGAACAGTTCTATAGCAATCAGCCCCAGCATTTT
CAWSEQFYSNQPQHF
>TRBJ2-1|-|-|TRBV27
TGTGCCAGCAGTTTATCGGGAGTTCCCAGCTCCTACAATGAGCAGTTCTTC
CASSLSGVPSSYNEQFF
>TRBJ2-5|-|-|TRBV6-1
TGTGCCAGCAGTGAAGGGTCTACCGGGGAGACCCAGTACTTC
CASSEGSTGETQYF
>TRBJ1-2|-|-|TRBV29-1
TGCAGCGTTGTTGGACAGAACTATGGCTACACCTTC
CSVVGQNYGYTF
>TRBJ1-3|-|-|TRBV10-2
TGCGCCAGCAGTGAGTCGACCTGGGCCCTTGGAAACACCATATATTTT
CASSESTWALGNTIYF
>TRBJ2-2|-|-|TRBV15
TGTGCCACCAGAGAGCAGGGAAACACCGGGGAGCTGTTTTTT
CATREQGNTGELFF
>TRBJ2-3|TRBD1|-|TRBV27
TGTGCCAGCAGTTTATCCGGGACAGAGGATACGCAGTATTTT
CASSLSGTEDTQYF